These T cell receptor beta chains were read from a single sample in a study of T cells after yellow fever vaccination. A single record per CDR3 protein comes from TCRdb applying MiXCR to the 5' RACE reads. The table shows some 600,000 distinct CDR3 sequences, with about a sixth occurring only once. Sequenced here: PBMCs, sampled about 5 days after the first yellow fever vaccination. The receptor source for this set is a man younger than 35 who received the YFV17D yellow fever vaccine. The CDR3 runs from the conserved cysteine through the conserved F or W. A D gene is named only where the DNA matches it firmly. Clone size appears in some rows only: once, few, many, or a class for an expanded clone.

v_call: TRBV18; j_call: TRBJ1-4; d_call: NA; clone_size: few; cdr3_nt: TGTGCCAGCTCACCACGCCTGGGATACGACAATGAAAAACTGTTTTTT; cdr3_aa: CASSPRLGYDNEKLFF
v_call: TRBV29-1; j_call: TRBJ1-2; d_call: TRBD1; clone_size: NA; cdr3_nt: TGCAGCGCCCAACCTACAGGGGGATCCTATGGCTACACCTTC; cdr3_aa: CSAQPTGGSYGYTF
v_call: TRBV28; j_call: TRBJ2-2; d_call: TRBD1; clone_size: NA; cdr3_nt: TGTGCCAGCAGCTATCCGGGACAGGGTACCGGGGAGCTGTTTTTT; cdr3_aa: CASSYPGQGTGELFF
v_call: TRBV27; j_call: TRBJ2-7; d_call: TRBD1; clone_size: NA; cdr3_nt: TGTGCCAGCAGTTTAAGGCTTAGGGACAGGGTTTCCGAGCAGTACTTC; cdr3_aa: CASSLRLRDRVSEQYF
v_call: TRBV7-2; j_call: TRBJ2-1; d_call: NA; clone_size: few; cdr3_nt: TGTGCCAGCAGCTTCGGCAATCGGGACGGTGAGCAGTTCTTC; cdr3_aa: CASSFGNRDGEQFF
v_call: TRBV6-2/TRBV6-3; j_call: TRBJ2-5; d_call: NA; clone_size: few; cdr3_nt: TGTGCCAGCATTCTGGGGGGGCCATCCGGGACCCAGTACTTC; cdr3_aa: CASILGGPSGTQYF
v_call: TRBV7-2; j_call: TRBJ1-6; d_call: TRBD1; clone_size: few; cdr3_nt: TGTGCCAGCAGCTTATTAGGGGGCCAGAATAATTCACCCCTCCACTTT; cdr3_aa: CASSLLGGQNNSPLHF
v_call: TRBV7-2; j_call: TRBJ2-1; d_call: NA; clone_size: NA; cdr3_nt: TGTGCCAGCAGCTCTCTCGTCGCGAATGAGCAGTTCTTC; cdr3_aa: CASSSLVANEQFF
v_call: TRBV6-1; j_call: TRBJ2-3; d_call: TRBD2; clone_size: few; cdr3_nt: TGTGCCAGCAGGGGACTAGCGATGGCAGATACGCAGTATTTT; cdr3_aa: CASRGLAMADTQYF
v_call: TRBV6-5; j_call: TRBJ1-3; d_call: NA; clone_size: NA; cdr3_nt: TGTGCCAGCAGCGTTCAGGGGACAGGAAACACCATATATTTT; cdr3_aa: CASSVQGTGNTIYF
v_call: TRBV7-3; j_call: TRBJ2-3; d_call: TRBD2; clone_size: NA; cdr3_nt: TGTGCCAGCAGCCGGGGACTAGCGGTGACGAATACGCAGTATTTT; cdr3_aa: CASSRGLAVTNTQYF
v_call: TRBV20-1; j_call: TRBJ1-1; d_call: NA; clone_size: few; cdr3_nt: TGCAGTGCCCAATTACAGGGCTACACTGAAGCTTTCTTT; cdr3_aa: CSAQLQGYTEAFF
v_call: TRBV4-3; j_call: TRBJ2-3; d_call: NA; clone_size: NA; cdr3_nt: TGCGCCAGCAGCCGAGAGGACTCCACAGATACGCAGTATTTT; cdr3_aa: CASSREDSTDTQYF
v_call: TRBV29-1; j_call: TRBJ1-2; d_call: NA; clone_size: NA; cdr3_nt: TGCAGCGTTGCACTCGCCGGGGGGGAAAACTATGGCTACACCTTC; cdr3_aa: CSVALAGGENYGYTF
v_call: TRBV5-1; j_call: TRBJ2-5; d_call: TRBD1; clone_size: many; cdr3_nt: TGCGCCAGCAGCCCCCGACAGGGCGGAGAGACCCAGTACTTC; cdr3_aa: CASSPRQGGETQYF
v_call: TRBV4-1; j_call: TRBJ2-5; d_call: TRBD2; clone_size: NA; cdr3_nt: TGCGCCAGCAGCCAAGGTCGGGGGGGCCCTGAGACCCAGTACTTC; cdr3_aa: CASSQGRGGPETQYF
v_call: TRBV20-1; j_call: TRBJ2-1; d_call: NA; clone_size: many; cdr3_nt: TGCAGTGCGGACCGACGGCTCAATGAGCAGTTCTTC; cdr3_aa: CSADRRLNEQFF
v_call: TRBV5-1; j_call: TRBJ2-3; d_call: NA; clone_size: NA; cdr3_nt: TGCGCCAGCAGCCATGGACGGGACGGAGATACGCAGTATTTT; cdr3_aa: CASSHGRDGDTQYF
v_call: TRBV12-3/TRBV12-4; j_call: TRBJ2-1; d_call: TRBD2; clone_size: few; cdr3_nt: TGTGCCAGCAGTTTAGAAGTCCCGGGACTAGCGGGGGAAAGCTCCTACAATGAGCAGTTCTTC; cdr3_aa: CASSLEVPGLAGESSYNEQFF
v_call: TRBV15; j_call: TRBJ1-1; d_call: TRBD1; clone_size: NA; cdr3_nt: TGTGCCACCAGCATTCGCCCGGGACAGGGCGCGGGCACTGAAGCTTTCTTT; cdr3_aa: CATSIRPGQGAGTEAFF
v_call: TRBV5-4; j_call: TRBJ1-1; d_call: TRBD1; clone_size: many; cdr3_nt: TGTGCCAGCACCGCTCGGGACAGGCAGAACACTGAAGCTTTCTTT; cdr3_aa: CASTARDRQNTEAFF
v_call: TRBV7-3; j_call: TRBJ1-1; d_call: NA; clone_size: NA; cdr3_nt: TGTGCCAGCAGGAAGGAGGGCACTGAAGCTTTCTTT; cdr3_aa: CASRKEGTEAFF
v_call: TRBV3-1; j_call: TRBJ2-1; d_call: NA; clone_size: few; cdr3_nt: TGTGCCAGCAGCGCACTTTCCGGGAGTGCGACTTACAATGAGCAGTTCTTC; cdr3_aa: CASSALSGSATYNEQFF
v_call: TRBV6-1; j_call: TRBJ1-1; d_call: NA; clone_size: few; cdr3_nt: TGTGCCAGCGGGGGCCGGACACCCTGGTTTGCGCGGGGAAACACTGAAGCTTTCTTT; cdr3_aa: CASGGRTPWFARGNTEAFF
v_call: TRBV19; j_call: TRBJ1-4; d_call: TRBD1; clone_size: few; cdr3_nt: TGTGCCAGTACCCTCAGGGGGAATGAAAAACTGTTTTTT; cdr3_aa: CASTLRGNEKLFF
v_call: TRBV4-1; j_call: TRBJ2-2; d_call: NA; clone_size: few; cdr3_nt: TGCGCCAGCAGCCATCCTGAAGGGGGTCCCACCGGGGAGCTGTTTTTT; cdr3_aa: CASSHPEGGPTGELFF
v_call: TRBV3-1; j_call: TRBJ1-2; d_call: NA; clone_size: few; cdr3_nt: TGTGCCAGCAGCCAGATGACAGGTGTCCGCGGCTACACCTTC; cdr3_aa: CASSQMTGVRGYTF
v_call: TRBV7-2; j_call: TRBJ2-5; d_call: TRBD2; clone_size: NA; cdr3_nt: TGTGCCAGCAGCTTCGGCGGGGGGGCCGTGACCCAGTACTTC; cdr3_aa: CASSFGGGAVTQYF
v_call: TRBV5-8; j_call: TRBJ2-1; d_call: NA; clone_size: few; cdr3_nt: TGTGCCAGCATGGGCCGGAGCGGTAGCTCCTACAATGAGCAGTTCTTC; cdr3_aa: CASMGRSGSSYNEQFF
v_call: TRBV27; j_call: TRBJ2-2; d_call: NA; clone_size: many; cdr3_nt: TGTGCCAGCAGTTGGAGCGGCACCGGGGAGCTGTTTTTT; cdr3_aa: CASSWSGTGELFF